A selection of T cell receptor beta chains follows, all from one sample in a study of technical replicates of blood from several donors. Libraries were prepared by immunoSEQ multiplex PCR; TCRdb keeps only in-frame clonotypes and omits some of them. The table includes 50,000 to 65,000 clones, 90% to 95% detected once. The source material was PBMCs. These receptor sequences come from a human donor in good health. Some clones in this sample may be carry-over from other donors' samples. CDR3s include the opening cysteine and the closing phenylalanine or tryptophan. The order of the fields is CDR3 DNA, CDR3 protein, clone size, V gene, J gene, D gene. The D gene is left open where the match is weak. Only some rows state a clone size, as once, few, many or a class for expanded clones.

cdr3_nt: TGTGCCAGCAGCCCCGGGACAGGCAACACTGAAGCTTTCTTT; cdr3_aa: CASSPGTGNTEAFF; clone_size: NA; v_call: TRBV6-4; j_call: TRBJ1-1; d_call: TRBD1
cdr3_nt: TGCAGTGCAAGTACAGGGAATGAGCAGTTCTTC; cdr3_aa: CSASTGNEQFF; clone_size: NA; v_call: TRBV20-1; j_call: TRBJ2-1; d_call: NA
cdr3_nt: TGTGCCAGCAGTCTAGCGGGGGGTCGGGTTGAGCAGTTCTTC; cdr3_aa: CASSLAGGRVEQFF; clone_size: NA; v_call: TRBV27; j_call: TRBJ2-1; d_call: TRBD2
cdr3_nt: TGCGCCAGCAGCTTGGGGGCAAAACCGGACGAGCAGTACTTC; cdr3_aa: CASSLGAKPDEQYF; clone_size: NA; v_call: TRBV5-1; j_call: TRBJ2-7; d_call: NA
cdr3_nt: TGTGCCACCCAGGCGGTGGACAGGGGGTTCTCTGGGGCCAACGTCCTGACTTTC; cdr3_aa: CATQAVDRGFSGANVLTF; clone_size: once; v_call: TRBV19; j_call: TRBJ2-6; d_call: TRBD1
cdr3_nt: TGTGCCAGCAGCGTAGCTCCCCTAGACCCAGATACGCAGTATTTT; cdr3_aa: CASSVAPLDPDTQYF; clone_size: NA; v_call: TRBV9; j_call: TRBJ2-3; d_call: NA
cdr3_nt: TGTGCCAGCAGCCGAGACAGGGTTAAGTCCGGGGAGCTGTTTTTT; cdr3_aa: CASSRDRVKSGELFF; clone_size: NA; v_call: TRBV14; j_call: TRBJ2-2; d_call: TRBD1
cdr3_nt: TGTGCCAGCAGCCGGGACAGGGCCAATTCACCCCTCCACTTT; cdr3_aa: CASSRDRANSPLHF; clone_size: NA; v_call: TRBV11-1; j_call: TRBJ1-6; d_call: TRBD1
cdr3_nt: TGTGCCAGCGGGCGGGCCGGACCATACGAGCAGTACTTC; cdr3_aa: CASGRAGPYEQYF; clone_size: NA; v_call: TRBV27; j_call: TRBJ2-7; d_call: NA
cdr3_nt: TGTGCCAGCAGCCCCGAAGCGGGAGGGCCGAGGAATGAGCAGTTCTTC; cdr3_aa: CASSPEAGGPRNEQFF; clone_size: NA; v_call: TRBV13; j_call: TRBJ2-1; d_call: TRBD2
cdr3_nt: TGTGCCAGCAGGGGGGGGACTAGCGGATACTCCTACGAGCAGTACTTC; cdr3_aa: CASRGGTSGYSYEQYF; clone_size: NA; v_call: TRBV2; j_call: TRBJ2-7; d_call: TRBD2
cdr3_nt: TGTGCCAGCAGCTTACGGTCATCCTCGGATTCACCCCTCCACTTT; cdr3_aa: CASSLRSSSDSPLHF; clone_size: many; v_call: TRBV7-2; j_call: TRBJ1-6; d_call: NA
cdr3_nt: TGTGCCAGCAGTTACGCCGCAGGGGGATACACTGAAGCTTTCTTT; cdr3_aa: CASSYAAGGYTEAFF; clone_size: NA; v_call: TRBV6-5; j_call: TRBJ1-1; d_call: TRBD1
cdr3_nt: TGTGCCAGCAGGCAAGACAGGCTTAAGAACACTGAAGCTTTCTTT; cdr3_aa: CASRQDRLKNTEAFF; clone_size: NA; v_call: TRBV6-5; j_call: TRBJ1-1; d_call: NA
cdr3_nt: TGTGCCAGCAGCGCGGCGACAGGCTCTGGGGCCAACGTCCTGACTTTC; cdr3_aa: CASSAATGSGANVLTF; clone_size: NA; v_call: TRBV5-4; j_call: TRBJ2-6; d_call: NA
cdr3_nt: TGTGCCAGCAGCCAGTCCACAGGGGCGGTGGGTGCTGGCTACACCTTC; cdr3_aa: CASSQSTGAVGAGYTF; clone_size: NA; v_call: TRBV14; j_call: TRBJ1-2; d_call: TRBD1
cdr3_nt: TGTGCCAGCAGCTTGGGACACCCGATTCGAGATACGCAGTATTTT; cdr3_aa: CASSLGHPIRDTQYF; clone_size: NA; v_call: TRBV5-6; j_call: TRBJ2-3; d_call: NA
cdr3_nt: TGTGCCAGCCGACGCACAGGGTTGGAGACCCAGTACTTC; cdr3_aa: CASRRTGLETQYF; clone_size: once; v_call: TRBV6-5; j_call: TRBJ2-5; d_call: NA
cdr3_nt: TGTGCCAAGACTAGCGGGAGCTCCTACGAGCAGTACTTC; cdr3_aa: CAKTSGSSYEQYF; clone_size: NA; v_call: TRBV30; j_call: TRBJ2-7; d_call: TRBD2
cdr3_nt: TGCGCCAGCAGCTTGGGAGGACAGAGAAATGGCTACACCTTC; cdr3_aa: CASSLGGQRNGYTF; clone_size: NA; v_call: TRBV5-1; j_call: TRBJ1-2; d_call: NA
cdr3_nt: TGCGCCAGCAGCGGCAGGGACAGGGGAGGGGATACGCAGTATTTT; cdr3_aa: CASSGRDRGGDTQYF; clone_size: NA; v_call: TRBV4-3; j_call: TRBJ2-3; d_call: TRBD1
cdr3_nt: TGCGCCAGCAGCTTGTTGGTAGTTAGCTACAATGAGCAGTTCTTC; cdr3_aa: CASSLLVVSYNEQFF; clone_size: NA; v_call: TRBV5-1; j_call: TRBJ2-1; d_call: NA
cdr3_nt: TGTGCCAGCAGTTTTTCCGGGACAGGGGACTGGAGTGGCTACACCTTC; cdr3_aa: CASSFSGTGDWSGYTF; clone_size: NA; v_call: TRBV27; j_call: TRBJ1-2; d_call: TRBD1
cdr3_nt: TGTGCCAGCAGCTTAGCAGGACTAGCGGGTCCAGAGACCCAGTACTTC; cdr3_aa: CASSLAGLAGPETQYF; clone_size: NA; v_call: TRBV7-6; j_call: TRBJ2-5; d_call: TRBD2
cdr3_nt: TGTGCCAGCTCATCAACAGGGTCAAGTGATGAAGCTTTCTTT; cdr3_aa: CASSSTGSSDEAFF; clone_size: NA; v_call: TRBV18; j_call: TRBJ1-1; d_call: NA
cdr3_nt: TGTGCCAGCACCCCCCCAGGGACAGGGGGGGAGCAGTACTTC; cdr3_aa: CASTPPGTGGEQYF; clone_size: NA; v_call: TRBV6-5; j_call: TRBJ2-7; d_call: TRBD1
cdr3_nt: TGCGCCAGCAGCTTTGAGGGCACCGGGGAGCTGTTTTTT; cdr3_aa: CASSFEGTGELFF; clone_size: NA; v_call: TRBV5-1; j_call: TRBJ2-2; d_call: NA
cdr3_nt: TGTGCCAGCAGCGTAGCGGCAGGGTCCTACGAGCAGTACTTC; cdr3_aa: CASSVAAGSYEQYF; clone_size: NA; v_call: TRBV9; j_call: TRBJ2-7; d_call: NA
cdr3_nt: TGCAGCGTTCAAAGCGGGAGGGCCGTCAATGAGCAGTTCTTC; cdr3_aa: CSVQSGRAVNEQFF; clone_size: NA; v_call: TRBV29-1; j_call: TRBJ2-1; d_call: TRBD2
cdr3_nt: TGCAGCGTTGAAGGCCAGAGCGGGGAGCAGTACTTC; cdr3_aa: CSVEGQSGEQYF; clone_size: NA; v_call: TRBV29-1; j_call: TRBJ2-5; d_call: TRBD2